This TCR beta chain was obtained from a study of cytomegalovirus exposure and HLA in healthy donors. Here immunoSEQ multiplex PCR was the method, and the copy in TCRdb shows in-frame clones only, minus some. The sample includes more than 250,000 clones, approximately 90% of them seen just once. The receptor was isolated from a woman aged 30 to 39 in good health and CMV-seropositive. Sequencing was performed on PBMCs.

The DNA for the CDR3 is TGTGCCAGCAGCCCGAACGACAGAGCCTACGAGCAGTACTTC. Translating it yields CASSPNDRAYEQYF. V usage is TRBV6-5 and J usage is TRBJ2-7, with D tentatively TRBD1 (5 bases). Germline-derived CDR1 and CDR2 are MNHEY and SVGAGI. The CDR3 is 14 residues long. Trimming removed 6 bases at V and 2 bases at J, with 14 bases between.